This T cell receptor beta chain comes out of a study of cytomegalovirus exposure and HLA in healthy donors. Whole-study results and caveats: Reported results showed that the classifier diagnosed cytomegalovirus status with high specificity and sensitivity. There were several of the most significant clusters that appeared linked to common viral pathogens in a later analysis. Previously analyzed data showed that most TCR beta V segments were productive at a frequency of about 87% or about 30%.

Points on this clone: What it binds is unknown.

Use of 60 Vbeta and 13 Jbeta primers characterized the PCR. Assay used: immunoSEQ multiplex PCR; TCRdb lists only in-frame clones, some missing. The sample has approximately 210,000 clones; 60% to 85% are singletons. V lost 0 bases to trimming and J lost 7 bases; unmatched junction nucleotides: 8. The CDR3 has 16 amino acids. CDR1 and CDR2 from the germline V gene are LGHNA and YSLEER. The chain employs TRBV4-3 and TRBJ2-1; 8 nucleotides line up with TRBD2. Sequenced: PBMCs. This TCR came from a woman aged 40 to 50 in good health and CMV-seronegative. The CDR3 reads CASSQDPAGDLNEQFF. Written as DNA, the CDR3 is TGCGCCAGCAGCCAAGATCCAGCGGGAGACTTGAATGAGCAGTTCTTC.